Below, 10 T cell receptor beta chains from the same sample are listed, as sequenced in a study of blood T cell repertoires in COVID-19. Using immunoSEQ multiplex PCR, the repertoire was profiled, and TCRdb retains in-frame clones only, with some absent. The data contain 130,000 or so clones, roughly four fifths of them singletons. The sequencing input was peripheral blood. These receptors were taken from a woman aged 60-75 years with acute or convalescent COVID-19.

This clone was seen a single time. The chain has TRBV2 and TRBJ2-2; D call uncertain. Germline V CDR1 and CDR2: SNHLY, FYNNEI. Trimming cost V 6 bases and J 0 bases, with 11 bases left between them. The CDR3 runs 15 residues. This CDR3 is CASSATISNTGELFF. CDR3 in DNA: TGTGCCAGCAGCGCGACAATTTCGAACACCGGGGAGCTGTTTTTT.

The chain carries TRBV5-5 and TRBJ2-7; 7 bases are a match to TRBD1. The CDR3 spans 15 residues. The V gene's germline CDR1 is SGHKS and CDR2 YYEKEE (reference sequence). V shed 0 bases and J 3 bases; nucleotides not matched to a gene: 6. The CDR3 protein is CASSLASGQYYEQYF. CDR3 coding DNA: TGTGCCAGCAGCTTGGCCTCGGGACAGTACTACGAGCAGTACTTC. Drawing the rest from reference TRBV5-5 and TRBJ2-7, the complete variable domain is DAGVTQSPTHLIKTRGQQVTLRCSPISGHKSVSWYQQVLGQGPQFIFQYYEKEERGRGNFPDRFSARQFPNYSSELNVNALLLGDSALYLCASSLASGQYYEQYFGPGTRLTVT.

The CDR3 sequence is CASRAGSVYNEQFF. The CDR3 region has the DNA TGTGCCAGCAGGGCAGGATCGGTTTACAATGAGCAGTTCTTC. The chain joins TRBV3-1 (or the pseudogene TRBV3-2) to TRBJ2-1; no definite D call. The V gene lost 6 bases and the J gene lost 4 bases, with 13 bases spanning the gap. CDR3 length equals 14 residues. Germline V lookup: CDR1 LGHDT, CDR2 YNNKEL (reference sequence).

The J gene is TRBJ2-7, the V gene TRBV2; TRBD2 matches at 13 bases. From germline, CDR1 is SNHLY and CDR2 FYNNEI. V trimming: 5 bases; J trimming: 4 bases; junction bases outside the gene matches: 2. This CDR3 is 14 amino acids long. CDR3 DNA: TGTGCCAGCAGTCAGGGACTAGCGGGGTACGAGCAGTACGTC. This encodes CASSQGLAGYEQYV.

Only one count was recorded for this clone. The chain has TRBV29-1 and TRBJ1-2; 10 bases map to TRBD1. J lost 9 bases, V lost 4 bases, and 2 bases had no gene match. The length of the CDR3 is 11 residues. The germline V gene has CDR1 SQVTM and CDR2 ANQGSEA. CDR3 sequence: CSVGQGASYTF. CDR3 nucleotide sequence: TGCAGCGTTGGACAGGGGGCGAGCTACACCTTC.

The rearrangement links TRBV3-1 (or the pseudogene TRBV3-2) to TRBJ1-2, with D uncertain. The V end was cut by 4 bases, the J end by 4 bases, with 13 bases between. This CDR3 is 14 amino acids long. Germline assignment: CDR1 LGHDT and CDR2 YNNKEL (reference sequence). The CDR3 here is CASSPYGESYGYTF. In nucleotides, the CDR3 is TGTGCCAGCAGCCCCTACGGTGAGAGCTATGGCTACACCTTC.

This CDR3 is CASQNNTGWAAGSYQPQHF. CDR3 DNA sequence: TGCGCCTCCCAGAATAACACAGGTTGGGCTGCTGGAAGCTATCAGCCCCAGCATTTT. The rearrangement links TRBV10-2 to TRBJ1-5; a possible D gene is TRBD1 (5 bases). The CDR3 spans 19 residues. V lost 11 bases to trimming and J lost 5 bases, with 34 bases between them. Per the germline V gene, CDR1 is WSHSY and CDR2 is SAAADI.

The rearrangement links TRBV4-2 to TRBJ2-5, with unresolved D. CDR3 length equals 13 residues. V was shortened by 0 bases and J by 2 bases, with 4 bases between the two germline ends. Germline V lookup: CDR1 LGHNA, CDR2 YNFKEQ. The CDR3 nucleotides are TGTGCCAGCAGCCAAGAGCGGCAAGAGACCCAGTACTTC. It yields the protein CASSQERQETQYF.

This chain links TRBV12-3 or TRBV12-4 with TRBJ1-5; the D is unclear. V was shortened by 5 bases and J by 5 bases, with 7 bases between the two germline ends. This CDR3 comprises 12 residues. CDR3 in DNA: TGTGCCAGCAGTGCCAACTATCAGCCCCAGCATTTT. Encoded protein: CASSANYQPQHF.

The rearrangement links TRBV6-5 to TRBJ1-3; perhaps TRBD1 as D (6 bases). Trimming took 6 bases from V and 4 from J, leaving 16 bases between them. The CDR3 has 15 amino acids. Germline V gene sequence: CDR1 MNHEY, CDR2 SVGAGI. The DNA for the CDR3 is TGTGCCAGCAGCCTGCAAGAGGGGGTGGGAAACACCATATATTTT. Encoded protein: CASSLQEGVGNTIYF.